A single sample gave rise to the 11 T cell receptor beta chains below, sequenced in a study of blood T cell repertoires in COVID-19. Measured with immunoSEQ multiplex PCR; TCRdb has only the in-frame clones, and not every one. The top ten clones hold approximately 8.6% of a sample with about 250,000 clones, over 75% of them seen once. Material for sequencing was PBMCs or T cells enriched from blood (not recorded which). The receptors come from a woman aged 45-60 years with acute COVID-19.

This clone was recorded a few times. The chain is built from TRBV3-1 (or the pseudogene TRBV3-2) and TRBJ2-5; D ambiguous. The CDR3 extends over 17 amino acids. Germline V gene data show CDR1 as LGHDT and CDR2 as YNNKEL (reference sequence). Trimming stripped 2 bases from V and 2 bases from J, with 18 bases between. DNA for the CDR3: TGTGCCAGCAGCCAATTATCCGAGCCGTCCGAGCAAGAGACCCAGTACTTC. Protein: CASSQLSEPSEQETQYF.

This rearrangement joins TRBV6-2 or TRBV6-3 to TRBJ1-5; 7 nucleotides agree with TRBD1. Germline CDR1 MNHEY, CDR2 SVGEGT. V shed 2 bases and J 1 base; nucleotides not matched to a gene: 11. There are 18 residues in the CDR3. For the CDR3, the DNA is TGTGCCAGCAGTTACAGGGCCAGGGGGTCGGACAGCAATCAGCCCCAGCATTTT. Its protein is CASSYRARGSDSNQPQHF.

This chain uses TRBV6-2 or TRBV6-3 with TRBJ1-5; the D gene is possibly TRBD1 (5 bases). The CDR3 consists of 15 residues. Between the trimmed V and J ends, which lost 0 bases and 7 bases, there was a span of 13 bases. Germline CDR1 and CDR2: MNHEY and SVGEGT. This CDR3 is CASSYSSGVGQPQHF. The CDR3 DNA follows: TGTGCCAGCAGTTACTCCTCGGGGGTTGGACAGCCCCAGCATTTT.

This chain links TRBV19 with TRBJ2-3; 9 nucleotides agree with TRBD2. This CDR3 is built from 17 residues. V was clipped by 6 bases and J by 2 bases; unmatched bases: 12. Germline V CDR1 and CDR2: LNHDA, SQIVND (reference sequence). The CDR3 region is CASSPAASGGPTDTQYF. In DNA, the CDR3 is TGTGCCAGTAGCCCCGCCGCCAGCGGGGGGCCCACAGATACGCAGTATTTT. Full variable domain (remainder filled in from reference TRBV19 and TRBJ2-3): DGGITQSPKYLFRKEGQNVTLSCEQNLNHDAMYWYRQDPGQGLRLIYYSQIVNDFQKGDIAEGYSVSREKKESFPLTVTSAQKNPTAFYLCASSPAASGGPTDTQYFGPGTRLTVL.

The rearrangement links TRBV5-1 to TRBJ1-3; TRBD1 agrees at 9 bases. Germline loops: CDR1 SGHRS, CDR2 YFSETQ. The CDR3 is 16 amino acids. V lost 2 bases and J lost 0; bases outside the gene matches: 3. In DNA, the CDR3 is TGCGCCAGCAGCTTAACAGGGGGCTTCTCTGGAAACACCATATATTTT. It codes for CASSLTGGFSGNTIYF.

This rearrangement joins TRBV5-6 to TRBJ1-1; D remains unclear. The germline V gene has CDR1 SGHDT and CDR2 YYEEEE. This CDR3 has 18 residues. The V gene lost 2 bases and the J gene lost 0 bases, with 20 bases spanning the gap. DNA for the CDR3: TGTGCCAGCAGCTTCCGGGCGGGAGGGATCGGGTTGAACACTGAAGCTTTCTTT. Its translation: CASSFRAGGIGLNTEAFF.

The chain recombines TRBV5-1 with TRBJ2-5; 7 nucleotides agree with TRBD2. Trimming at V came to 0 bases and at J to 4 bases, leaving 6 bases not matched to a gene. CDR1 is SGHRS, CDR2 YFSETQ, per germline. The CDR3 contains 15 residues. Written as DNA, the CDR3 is TGCGCCAGCAGCTTGGTATCGGGGGGAGGAGAGACCCAGTACTTC. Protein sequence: CASSLVSGGGETQYF.

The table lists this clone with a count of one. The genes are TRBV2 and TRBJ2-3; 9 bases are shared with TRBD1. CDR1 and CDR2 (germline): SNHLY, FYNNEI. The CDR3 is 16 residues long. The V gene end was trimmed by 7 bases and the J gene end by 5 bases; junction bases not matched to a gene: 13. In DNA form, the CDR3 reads TGTGCCAGCAAGTCGACCCGACAGGGGGTAAGAGATACGCAGTATTTT. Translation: CASKSTRQGVRDTQYF.

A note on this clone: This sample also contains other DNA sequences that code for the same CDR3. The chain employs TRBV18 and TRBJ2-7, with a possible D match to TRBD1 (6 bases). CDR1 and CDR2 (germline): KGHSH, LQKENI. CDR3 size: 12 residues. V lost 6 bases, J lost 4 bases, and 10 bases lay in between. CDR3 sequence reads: CASSPRGYEQYF. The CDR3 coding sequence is TGTGCCAGCTCGCCTAGGGGGTACGAGCAGTACTTC. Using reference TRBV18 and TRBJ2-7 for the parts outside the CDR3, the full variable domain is NAGVMQNPRHLVRRRGQEARLRCSPMKGHSHVYWYRQLPEEGLKFMVYLQKENIIDESGMPKERFSAEFPKEGPSILRIQQVVRGDSAAYFCASSPRGYEQYFGPGTRLTVT.

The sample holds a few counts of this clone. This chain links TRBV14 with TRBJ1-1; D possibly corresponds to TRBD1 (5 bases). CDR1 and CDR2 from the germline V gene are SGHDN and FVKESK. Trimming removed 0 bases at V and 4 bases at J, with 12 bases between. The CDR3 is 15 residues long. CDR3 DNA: TGTGCCAGCAGCCAAGATCTGACCGGGGGCACTGAAGCTTTCTTT. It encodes CASSQDLTGGTEAFF.

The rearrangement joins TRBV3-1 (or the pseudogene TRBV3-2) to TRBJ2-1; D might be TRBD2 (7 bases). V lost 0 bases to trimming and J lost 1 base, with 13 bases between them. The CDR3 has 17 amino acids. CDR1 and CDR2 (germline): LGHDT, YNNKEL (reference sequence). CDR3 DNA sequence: TGTGCCAGCAGCCAAGAAAGAGGGGGGGCTTCCTACAATGAGCAGTTCTTC. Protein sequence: CASSQERGGASYNEQFF.